A single sample gave rise to the 13 T cell receptor beta chains below, sequenced in a study of blood T cell repertoires in COVID-19 (TCRdb year 2020). Library creation used the immunoSEQ multiplex PCR assay. Held by TCRdb, this immuneACCESS table contains in-frame sequences only and omits some clones. Under half of the omission traces to an unresolved V gene where checked; the cause of the rest is unknown. Within this sample are 210,000 or so clones, with approximately 80% of them counted one time only. Jointly, the top ten make up roughly 1.8% of the sample. Material: PBMCs or T cells enriched from blood (not recorded which). These receptors were obtained from a man aged 60 to 69 who had recovered from COVID-19.

This clone was found once. This sequence joins TRBV5-1 and TRBJ2-7; no reliable D call. Germline CDR1 reads SGHRS; CDR2 reads YFSETQ. V was pared by 2 bases and J by 3 bases, with 12 bases between. This CDR3 spans 14 amino acids. CDR3 loop: CASSFLQVGYEQYF. The CDR3 bases are TGCGCCAGCAGCTTTCTTCAGGTTGGCTACGAGCAGTACTTC.

The gene calls are TRBV18 and TRBJ2-1; no clear D gene. V was pared by 3 bases and J by 6 bases, with 6 bases between. The CDR3 covers 12 residues. CDR1 is KGHSH and CDR2 is LQKENI in the germline V gene. The CDR3, as DNA: TGTGCCAGCTCACCCGCGTCCAATGAGCAGTTCTTC. Protein: CASSPASNEQFF.

This rearrangement joins TRBV19 to TRBJ1-2; possibly TRBD1 for D (5 bases). V was cut by 4 bases and J by 1 base, with 10 bases left in between. CDR1 LNHDA and CDR2 SQIVND come from the germline V gene (reference sequence). CDR3 length equals 14 residues. The CDR3 spells CASSKGLGNYGYTF. Written as DNA, the CDR3 is TGTGCCAGTAGTAAGGGGTTGGGTAACTATGGCTACACCTTC.

The chain joins TRBV12-3 or TRBV12-4 to TRBJ2-5; unclear D gene. This CDR3 comprises 11 residues. Trimming cost V 5 bases and J 5 bases, with 6 bases left between them. The CDR3 reads CASSARETQYF. DNA of the CDR3: TGTGCCAGCAGTGCCCGGGAGACCCAGTACTTC.

The V and J genes are TRBV6-5 and TRBJ1-3; D unresolved. Germline values: CDR1 MNHEY, CDR2 SVGAGI. Trimming took 2 bases from V and 0 from J, leaving 11 bases between them. CDR3 length: 16 amino acids. DNA of the CDR3: TGTGCCAGCAGTTACAGTCTCAGACACTCTGGAAACACCATATATTTT. Its protein is CASSYSLRHSGNTIYF.

This CDR3 is CASRKGIINYGYTF. The DNA for the CDR3 is TGTGCCAGTAGGAAGGGGATAATCAACTATGGCTACACCTTC. This chain joins TRBV19 and TRBJ1-2, with a weak D call TRBD1 (5 bases). The CDR3 length is 14 residues. In germline, CDR1 is LNHDA, CDR2 SQIVND (reference sequence). Trimming removed 6 bases from V and 2 bases from J, with 13 bases in between.

This clone was picked up one time. The rearrangement uses TRBV12-5 and TRBJ2-3; a weak D match, TRBD2 (5 bases). This CDR3 has 15 residues. Per germline, CDR1 LGHNT and CDR2 FRNRAP. V dropped 6 bases and J dropped 0 bases, with 13 bases sitting between them. CDR3 coding DNA: TGTGCTAGTGGGGGGAGAGACGCCAGCACAGATACGCAGTATTTT. Translated, it gives CASGGRDASTDTQYF.

In this sample, this clone turned up once. The rearrangement joins TRBV7-2 to TRBJ2-7, with 8 bases identical to TRBD1. V was clipped by 3 bases and J by 7 bases; unmatched bases: 5. In germline, CDR1 is SGHTA, CDR2 FQGNSA. There are 13 residues in the CDR3. CDR3 region: CASSFQGAQEQYF. DNA of the CDR3: TGTGCCAGCAGCTTCCAGGGGGCGCAAGAGCAGTACTTC.

The chain combines TRBV6-5 with TRBJ1-2; 12 nucleotides align to TRBD1. Germline V CDR1 and CDR2: MNHEY, SVGAGI. The CDR3 is 15 amino acids. V shed 5 bases and J 4 bases; nucleotides not matched to a gene: 5. The CDR3 here is CASSPGTGGSYGYTF. As DNA, the CDR3 is TGTGCCAGCAGTCCCGGGACAGGGGGCTCCTATGGCTACACCTTC.

The chain is built from TRBV20-1 and TRBJ1-4; D is unresolved. This CDR3 region has 11 residues. CDR1 and CDR2 (germline): DFQATT, SNEGSKA (reference sequence). Here the CDR3 DNA reads TGCAGCGTTGCAACTAATGAAAAACTGTTTTTT. Translated, it gives CSVATNEKLFF.

The rearrangement links TRBV6-1 to TRBJ1-1; no firm D call. Between the trimmed V and J ends, which lost 0 bases and 3 bases, there was a span of 8 bases. Germline CDR1 and CDR2: MNHNS and SASEGT. The length of the CDR3 is 14 residues. This CDR3 reads CASSEAGRHTEAFF. The CDR3 region has the DNA TGTGCCAGCAGTGAAGCGGGGAGACACACTGAAGCTTTCTTT.

The chain combines TRBV10-3 with TRBJ1-4, with D maybe TRBD1 (6 bases). CDR1 and CDR2 from the germline V gene are ENHRY and SYGVKD. Trimming stripped 3 bases from V and 0 bases from J, with 8 bases between. This CDR3 comprises 15 residues. CDR3 bases: TGTGCCATCAGTGATGGGGGCGCAACTAATGAAAAACTGTTTTTT. Encoded protein: CAISDGGATNEKLFF.

This clone was counted once. The chain uses TRBV16 and TRBJ1-5; 9 bases fit TRBD1. Germline CDR1 and CDR2: KGHSY and FQNENV. The CDR3 loop spans 16 amino acids. The V segment lost 4 bases and the J segment 5 bases; nucleotides outside the gene matches: 9. This CDR3 is CASSPPGQGLDQPQHF. The CDR3, as DNA: TGTGCCAGCAGCCCCCCGGGACAGGGTTTGGATCAGCCCCAGCATTTT.